The 2 T cell receptor beta chains below come from one sample, sequenced in a study of blood T cell repertoires in COVID-19. The repertoire was sequenced with immunoSEQ multiplex PCR; TCRdb's copy has only in-frame clones and lacks some. Among 300,000 to 400,000 clones listed, 85% were seen once. The sequenced sample consisted of PBMCs or T cells enriched from blood (not recorded which). These receptor sequences come from a woman between 25 and 40 years old who had been exposed to COVID-19.

CDR3 protein: CASSQDHSRTQYF. DNA of the CDR3: TGTGCCAGCAGCCAAGACCACTCACGTACGCAGTATTTT. This chain joins TRBV3-1 (or the pseudogene TRBV3-2) and TRBJ2-3; D unclear. The V gene's germline CDR1 is LGHDT and CDR2 YNNKEL (reference sequence). Trimming cost V 0 bases and J 8 bases, with 9 bases left between them. The CDR3 runs to 13 residues.

Concerning this clone: Other DNA sequences in the sample encode the same CDR3. The rearrangement joins TRBV5-4 to TRBJ2-1; 10 bases agree with TRBD2. With V trimmed by 1 base and J by 7 bases, 5 bases remained unmatched. The CDR3 has 15 amino acids. Germline CDR1 and CDR2: SGHNT and YYREEE (reference sequence). CDR3 DNA sequence: TGTGCCAGCAGCTTGTTTCTAGCGGGAGTAAATGAGCAGTTCTTC. It translates to CASSLFLAGVNEQFF.